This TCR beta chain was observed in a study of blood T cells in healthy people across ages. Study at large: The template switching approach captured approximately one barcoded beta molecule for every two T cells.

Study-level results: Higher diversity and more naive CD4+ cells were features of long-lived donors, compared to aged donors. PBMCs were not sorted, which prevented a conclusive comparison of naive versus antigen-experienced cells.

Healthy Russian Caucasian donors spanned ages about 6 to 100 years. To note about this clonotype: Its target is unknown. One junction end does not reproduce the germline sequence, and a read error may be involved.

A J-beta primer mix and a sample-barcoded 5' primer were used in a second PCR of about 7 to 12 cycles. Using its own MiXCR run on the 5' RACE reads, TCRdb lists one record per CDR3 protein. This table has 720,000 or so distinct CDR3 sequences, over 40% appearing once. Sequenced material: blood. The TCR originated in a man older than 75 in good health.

CDR3 in amino acids: CAGSLAGSKNIQYF. CDR3 DNA sequence: TGTGCCGGCAGCTTAGCGGGCTCCAAAAACATTCAGTACTTC. V is TRBV7-9 and J is TRBJ2-4, with 7 bases identical to TRBD2. The CDR3 totals 14 residues. CDR1 SEHNR and CDR2 FQNEAQ come from the germline V gene (reference sequence).